Listed below are T cell receptor beta chains from one sample, sequenced in a study of blood T cells in healthy people across ages. TCRdb redid the calling of the 5' RACE reads with MiXCR, one entry per CDR3 protein. Of 700,000 to 900,000 distinct CDR3 sequences in the sample, 20% to 30% were seen once. These records were also assigned to another study, of T cells of mothers and their children.

The sequenced material came from blood. These receptors originate from a boy between 10 and 17 years old in good health. The CDR3 runs from the conserved cysteine through the conserved F or W. A D gene is named only where the DNA matches it firmly. Size tells how often a clone was seen (once, few, many) or the class of an expanded clone, and some rows leave it out.

V: TRBV29-1
J: -
size: few
D: -
CDR3: CSGTSGLVMGEQYF

V: TRBV7-2
J: -
size: few
D: -
CDR3: CASSLGTMGEQFF

V: TRBV7-3
J: TRBJ2-1
size: -
D: TRBD2
CDR3: CASSLGPGRAYNEQFF

V: TRBV7-9
J: TRBJ1-4
size: -
D: TRBD1
CDR3: CASSVRDRGNEKLFF

V: TRBV6-5
J: TRBJ2-2
size: few
D: -
CDR3: CASSSPKLGHITGELFF

V: TRBV2
J: TRBJ2-7
size: -
D: -
CDR3: CASRVSHEQYF

V: TRBV7-9
J: TRBJ2-7
size: few
D: TRBD1
CDR3: CASSLSDRLVYEQYF

V: TRBV12-3/TRBV12-4
J: TRBJ2-7
size: -
D: -
CDR3: CASSHQGSKQYF

V: TRBV24-1
J: TRBJ2-5
size: -
D: TRBD1
CDR3: CATSDGDRTDGETQYF

V: TRBV6-5
J: TRBJ1-2
size: few
D: -
CDR3: CATRRGGSNYGYTF

V: TRBV4-1
J: TRBJ2-7
size: few
D: TRBD1
CDR3: CASSDRPGQGIREQYF

V: TRBV6-1
J: TRBJ2-5
size: -
D: TRBD1
CDR3: CASTLLNPGTGSTYLETQYF

V: TRBV6-2/TRBV6-3
J: TRBJ2-1
size: few
D: -
CDR3: CASSYPALGHNEQFF

V: TRBV20-1
J: TRBJ1-1
size: few
D: -
CDR3: CSAGPSGRNTEAFF

V: TRBV20-1
J: TRBJ1-5
size: -
D: -
CDR3: CSASWAGRIQPQHF

V: TRBV7-6
J: TRBJ1-6
size: few
D: TRBD1
CDR3: CASRLTTGDSPLHF

V: TRBV11-2
J: TRBJ2-1
size: few
D: TRBD2
CDR3: CASSLGPGGLAGFSYNKQFF

V: TRBV3-1
J: TRBJ1-2
size: few
D: -
CDR3: CASSQDRAGGYTF

V: TRBV2
J: TRBJ1-1
size: -
D: -
CDR3: CASRGVGGRFTEAFF

V: TRBV4-2
J: TRBJ2-1
size: -
D: -
CDR3: CASNQDGGEQFF

V: TRBV6-5
J: TRBJ2-6
size: -
D: -
CDR3: CASSYSGPGGGRSGANVLTF

V: TRBV5-1
J: TRBJ1-1
size: -
D: -
CDR3: CASGHSNTEAFF

V: TRBV29-1
J: TRBJ2-5
size: -
D: -
CDR3: CSVVRTVQETQYF

V: TRBV7-2
J: TRBJ2-7
size: -
D: TRBD2
CDR3: CASSLKGGGSYEQYF

V: TRBV14
J: -
size: -
D: -
CDR3: CASSQQGLGETQYF

V: TRBV29-1
J: TRBJ1-1
size: -
D: -
CDR3: CSVLGQMNTEAFF

V: TRBV28
J: TRBJ1-1
size: once
D: -
CDR3: CASSSPTRNTEAFF

V: TRBV20-1
J: TRBJ2-5
size: few
D: TRBD2
CDR3: CRAGVAGGQETQYF

V: TRBV4-2
J: TRBJ1-2
size: -
D: -
CDR3: CASSQEQGAANYGYTF

V: TRBV4-1
J: TRBJ1-4
size: -
D: -
CDR3: CASSLQGGTSEGAATNEILFF